This TCR beta chain came from a study of immune heterogeneity within non-small cell lung tumors. Study-wide results and caveats: Local T-cell clonality and local tumor mutational burden correlated moderately but significantly (R around 0.3).

The V and J ends lost 7 bases and 3 bases respectively, with 14 bases between them. Germline assignment: CDR1 MNHNS and CDR2 SASEGT. The CDR3 runs to 14 residues. With 32 V and 13 J primers, multiplex PCR amplified the TCR beta CDR3. TCRdb fed the multiplex PCR reads into MiXCR, producing one record per CDR3 protein. The profile shows more than 9,500 distinct CDR3 sequences, roughly a third of them singletons. This clonotype has ten or more counts. Its matching antigen is unknown. As template, the study used bulk tumor genomic DNA at about 540 ng per sample. Multiple biopsies spaced far apart were taken from each primary tumor during surgery. Untreated, newly diagnosed non-small cell lung cancer patients underwent curative surgery.

The receptor comes from a man aged 55 to 69 with non-small cell lung cancer. J is TRBJ2-3 and V is TRBV6-1, with D perhaps assigned TRBD1 or TRBD2 (6 bases each). Sequencing was carried out using lung tumor tissue. The CDR3, as DNA: TGTGCCAGCAAGGGGGGAGCGAAAACAGATACGCAGTATTTT. It encodes CASKGGAKTDTQYF.